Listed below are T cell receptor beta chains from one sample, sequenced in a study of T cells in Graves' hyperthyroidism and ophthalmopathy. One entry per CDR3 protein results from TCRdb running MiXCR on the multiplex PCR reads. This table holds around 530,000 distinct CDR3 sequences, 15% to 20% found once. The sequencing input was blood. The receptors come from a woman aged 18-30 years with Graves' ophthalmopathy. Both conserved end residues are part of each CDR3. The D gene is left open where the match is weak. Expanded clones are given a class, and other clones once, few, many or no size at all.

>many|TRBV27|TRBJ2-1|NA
TGTGCCAGCAGTTTATTGGGGTCCCTATACAATGAGCAGTTCTTC
CASSLLGSLYNEQFF
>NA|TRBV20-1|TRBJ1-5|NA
TGCAGTGCTAGGTCCCGGGGGCGGAAGGTTAATCAGCCCCAGCATTTT
CSARSRGRKVNQPQHF
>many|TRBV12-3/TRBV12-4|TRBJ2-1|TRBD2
TGTGCCAGCAACATGGGGGGGAGGCCCAGCTCCTACAATGAGCAGTTCTTC
CASNMGGRPSSYNEQFF
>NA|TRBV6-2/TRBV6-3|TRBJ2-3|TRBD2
TGTGCCAGCACTCCGGGGGGGCGGATCACAGATACGCAGTATTTT
CASTPGGRITDTQYF
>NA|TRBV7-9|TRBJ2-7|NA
TGTGCCAGCAGCTTAGATCCGGGACTTGGGTACGAGCAGTACTTC
CASSLDPGLGYEQYF
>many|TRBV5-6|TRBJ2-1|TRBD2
TGTGCCAGCAGCTTGGAGACTAGCGGGATCTGCAATGAGCAGTTCTTC
CASSLETSGICNEQFF
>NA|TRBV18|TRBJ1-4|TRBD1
TGTGCCAGCTCGCCCGCAGGGGGCTATGAAAAACTGTTTTTT
CASSPAGGYEKLFF
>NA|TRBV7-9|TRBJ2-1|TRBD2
TGTGCCAGCAGCTTATGGGTCACTAGCGGGAGGACCCATGAGCAGTTCTTC
CASSLWVTSGRTHEQFF
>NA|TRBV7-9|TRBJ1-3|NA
TGCGCCAGCAGCCAAGAGGTCGCGGTTAGCTCTGGAAACACCATATATTTT
CASSQEVAVSSGNTIYF
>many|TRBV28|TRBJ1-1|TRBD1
TGTGCCAGCAGTTTGGGACAGACCCACACTGAAGCTTTCTTT
CASSLGQTHTEAFF
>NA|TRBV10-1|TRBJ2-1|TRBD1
TGCGCCAGCAGCTTCTGTCGGTTCAGGGGGAACCCTGATCAAAGCTCCTACAATGAGCAGTTCTTC
CASSFCRFRGNPDQSSYNEQFF
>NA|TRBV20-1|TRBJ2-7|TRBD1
TGCAGTGCTGACGGAGGGACAGGGAACAACGAGCAGTACTTC
CSADGGTGNNEQYF
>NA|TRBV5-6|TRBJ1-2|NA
TGTGCCAGCAGCCTGGGGACCGCGATCTACTATGGCTACACCTTC
CASSLGTAIYYGYTF
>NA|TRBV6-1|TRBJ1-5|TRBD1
TGTGCCAGCAGTCCAGGACAGGGTAATCAGCCCCAGCGTTTT
CASSPGQGNQPQRF
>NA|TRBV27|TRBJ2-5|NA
TGTGCCAGCAGTCCACTCCTCCAAGAGACCCAGTACTTC
CASSPLLQETQYF
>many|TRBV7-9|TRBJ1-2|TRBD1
TGTGCCAGCAGCTTAGGGTCCGGGACAGGAGCCCGATCTGGCTACACCTTC
CASSLGSGTGARSGYTF
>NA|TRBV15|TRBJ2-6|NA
TGTGCCACCAGCAGAGAGGTAACCCGTCGGGCCAACGTCCTGACTTTC
CATSREVTRRANVLTF